This T cell receptor beta chain was profiled in a study of blood T cell repertoires in COVID-19. Study overall: Acute and convalescent COVID-19 specimens originated in the United States, Italy and Spain. In each case, the material was cDNA or gDNA derived from T cells, B-cell-depleted T cells, or PBMCs.

Per the original methods: Quantification of nucleated cells was approximated via reference gene primer amplification. Clones were sequenced by immunoSEQ multiplex PCR, and TCRdb holds only the in-frame ones, with some missing. D and trimming were read from the DNA, whereas the V and J calls and clone size are those reported in that table. The sample includes about 30,000 clones, over 75% seen only once; the top ten take about 3%. This CDR3 region has 13 residues. The germline V gene encodes CDR1 KGHDR and CDR2 SFDVKD. V lost 8 bases, J lost 8 bases, and 15 bases lay in between. Enrolment of Seattle patients took place during active infection, and they were followed longitudinally.

The rearrangement joins TRBV24-1 to TRBJ2-1, with D maybe TRBD1 (6 bases). Sequencing was carried out using peripheral blood. This clonotype was obtained from a man in his 70s with COVID-19, enrolled during active disease. CDR3 nucleotide sequence: TGTGCCACCACAGGGGTACCCAGGGATGAGCAGTTCTTC. Its translation is CATTGVPRDEQFF.